The source of this TCR beta chain is a study of shared clonotypes between healthy human individuals. This clone appeared once. Clones were sequenced by immunoSEQ multiplex PCR, and TCRdb holds only the in-frame ones, with some missing. The sample includes around 690,000 clones, less than 95% of them seen just once. Trimming pared 7 bases from V and 3 bases from J, leaving 15 bases between. Germline CDR1 LNHDA, CDR2 SQIVND (reference sequence). The CDR3 length is 14 residues. Free of recent acute infections or vaccinations, the donors were healthy HIV-negative adults. The rearrangement uses TRBV19 and TRBJ1-1, with a tentative D call TRBD1 (6 bases). Specimen: memory CD8+ T cells from PBMCs. Subset described: CD45RO+ cells pooled with CCR7-negative TemRA cells. The clonotype originates from a man aged 18 to 30 in good health. Some clones in this sample may be carry-over from other donors' samples. The CDR3 sequence: CASIIREGDTEAFF. In nucleotides, the CDR3 is TGTGCCAGTATTATTAGGGAGGGGGACACTGAAGCTTTCTTT.